This T cell receptor beta chain is drawn from a study of T cells after yellow fever vaccination. Findings and limits, study-wide: Abundant clonotypes from the bulk population could contaminate FACS-sorted repertoires. A large majority of primary-vaccination clones showed up again after the booster (around 96% CD4, around 90% CD8).

In regard to this clonotype: Its antigen remains unidentified.

Germline CDR1 SGHRS, CDR2 YFSETQ. The CDR3 consists of 13 residues. The V gene end was trimmed by 0 bases and the J gene end by 6 bases; junction bases not matched to a gene: 2. TCRdb ran MiXCR on the 5' RACE reads and lists one entry per CDR3 protein. Of almost 600,000 distinct CDR3 sequences in the sample, approximately 13% are singletons; the top ten hold about 14%. This sequence was found in a young man who received the YFV17D yellow fever vaccine. Material: PBMCs, obtained on the day of the yellow fever booster vaccination. The chain employs TRBV5-1 and TRBJ2-5; 7 bases are shared with TRBD1. The CDR3 DNA sequence: TGCGCCAGCAGCTTGGAGGGGGCACAGACCCAGTACTTC. It codes for CASSLEGAQTQYF. The whole variable domain, remainder taken from reference TRBV5-1 and TRBJ2-5, is KAGVTQTPRYLIKTRGQQVTLSCSPISGHRSVSWYQQTPGQGLQFLFEYFSETQRNKGNFPGRFSGRQFSNSRSEMNVSTLELGDSALYLCASSLEGAQTQYFGPGTRLLVL.